The present TCR beta chain was sequenced within a study of regulatory T cells in long-lasting Graves disease. As for the study in general: Those with persistent Graves' disease had received antithyroid drugs for over 5 years with positive TSH receptor antibodies. Study conclusions and caveats: The study found TRBV28, TRBJ1-2 and TRBJ2-5 favored in persistent disease. Small sample size may have lowered accuracy.

Relying on iRepertoire HTBI primers and Arm-PCR of CDR3 regions, the team built TCR beta libraries. Each CDR3 protein is one row after TCRdb ran MiXCR on the multiplex PCR reads. The sample yields 300,000 to 400,000 distinct CDR3 sequences, about 19% seen once. The sample's time point: persistent/refractory GD, antithyroid drugs over 5 years with positive TRAb. PBMCs provided the RNA from which the TCR library was made. Patients with Graves' disease were diagnosed by American Thyroid Association guidelines. Turning to this clonotype: The antigen is unknown.

Trimming pared 3 bases from V and 14 bases from J, leaving 15 bases between. Germline V gene sequence: CDR1 SGHDT, CDR2 YYEEEE. The CDR3 runs 13 residues. The chain has TRBV5-6 and TRBJ1-6, with D possibly matching TRBD1 (6 bases). Sequencing was performed on peripheral blood mononuclear cells (PBMCs), taken when the disease was refractory, from a patient treated with antithyroid drugs. The receptor was isolated from a female donor with Graves disease. The CDR3 sequence is CASSSAGVGALHF. The CDR3 nucleotides are TGTGCCAGCAGCTCAGCAGGGGTCGGGGCCCTCCACTTT.